Below are 11 T cell receptor beta chains sequenced from a single sample in a study of T cells in localized non-small cell lung cancer (dated by TCRdb to the early 2020s). Libraries came from the immunoSEQ multiplex PCR assay. The table was pulled from immuneACCESS by TCRdb, which kept in-frame rearrangements only. Such tables lose some clones; where checked, under half of the loss comes from unresolved V genes, and the rest has no known cause. Recorded for this sample are some 11,000 clones; 40% to 55% of them occurred a single time. The ten largest clones represent roughly 3.9% of the sample. Sequenced material: lymph node tissue, taken before any cancer treatment. Every receptor here comes from a woman aged 40-75 years with stage II squamous cell lung carcinoma.

V is TRBV10-2 and J is TRBJ1-1; TRBD1 is a possible D gene (6 bases). The length of the CDR3 is 13 residues. V lost 5 bases to trimming and J lost 4 bases, with 11 bases between them. CDR1 and CDR2 from the germline V gene are WSHSY and SAAADI. The CDR3 is CASSYRAGTEAFF. The CDR3 coding sequence is TGCGCCAGCAGTTACAGGGCTGGCACTGAAGCTTTCTTT.

This chain joins TRBV9 and TRBJ2-1; D is ambiguous. Germline V gene data show CDR1 as SGDLS and CDR2 as YYNGEE. V lost 0 bases and J lost 8, with 9 bases in between. This CDR3 has 13 residues. The DNA for the CDR3 is TGTGCCAGCAGCGTAGCGCCCGGAGATGAGCAGTTCTTC. Translation: CASSVAPGDEQFF.

The CDR3 region is CSANIWADTQYF. Here the CDR3 DNA reads TGCAGCGCAAACATTTGGGCAGATACGCAGTATTTT. The chain combines TRBV29-1 with TRBJ2-3; no clear D. V lost 7 bases, J lost 4 bases, and 12 bases lay in between. The CDR3 runs to 12 residues. The V gene's germline CDR1 is SQVTM and CDR2 ANQGSEA.

This clone was counted between two and nine times. An uncertain or unread base leads to its residue being written X. The chain carries TRBV11-3 and TRBJ1-4; 7 bases are a match to TRBD1. Looked up from germline, CDR1 is SGHNT and CDR2 is YENEEA. V was pared by 1 base and J by 4 bases, with 3 bases of the junction left unmatched. The CDR3 consists of 15 residues. CDR3 coding DNA: TGTGCCAGCAGCTTAGGRGACAGGGATAATGAAAAACTGTTTTTT. Its protein is CASSLXDRDNEKLFF. The entire CDR3 protein is CASSLGDRDNEKLFF.

This clone was counted a few times. The genes are TRBV28 and TRBJ1-2; D unresolved. Per germline, CDR1 MDHEN and CDR2 SYDVKM. The V gene lost 5 bases and the J gene lost 4 bases, with 14 bases spanning the gap. The CDR3 totals 14 residues. The CDR3 here is CASSPSPDVYGYTF. The CDR3 DNA reads TGTGCCAGCAGTCCCAGTCCGGACGTCTATGGCTACACCTTC.

This clone was detected a few times. This chain links TRBV9 with TRBJ2-1; the D is unclear. From germline, CDR1 is SGDLS and CDR2 YYNGEE. The CDR3 extends over 15 amino acids. V lost 4 bases to trimming and J lost 0 bases, with 11 bases between them. CDR3 in DNA: TGTGCCAGCAGCCTCCTCCCGAGCTCCTACAATGAGCAGTTCTTC. Its translation: CASSLLPSSYNEQFF.

This clone has more than one count but fewer than ten. V usage is TRBV9 and J usage is TRBJ2-5, with unresolved D. The CDR3 length is 13 residues. V was shortened by 5 bases and J by 1 base, with 9 bases between the two germline ends. The germline V gene encodes CDR1 SGDLS and CDR2 YYNGEE. The CDR3 bases are TGTGCCAGCAGTGAAGTCTCCCAAGAGACCCAGTACTTC. Translated, it gives CASSEVSQETQYF. Full variable domain (remainder filled in from reference TRBV9 and TRBJ2-5): DSGVTQTPKHLITATGQRVTLRCSPRSGDLSVYWYQQSLDQGLQFLIQYYNGEERAKGNILERFSAQQFPDLHSELNLSSLELGDSALYFCASSEVSQETQYFGPGTRLLVL.

This chain joins TRBV19 and TRBJ1-1, with D tentatively TRBD1 (5 bases). The germline gives CDR1 LNHDA, CDR2 SQIVND (reference sequence). V was trimmed by 7 bases and J by 1 base, leaving 10 bases between them. The CDR3 covers 13 residues. This CDR3 reads CASNRGRNTEAFF. In nucleotides, the CDR3 is TGTGCCAGTAATCGGGGCAGGAACACTGAAGCTTTCTTT.

This clone was detected once. The V call is TRBV19, the J call TRBJ1-5, with D possibly TRBD1 on 6 matching bases. V lost 5 bases and J lost 4, with 15 bases in between. The CDR3 consists of 15 residues. Germline values: CDR1 LNHDA, CDR2 SQIVND (reference sequence). CDR3: CASSPSGAANQPQHF. CDR3 DNA: TGTGCCAGTAGTCCCTCGGGGGCGGCGAATCAGCCCCAGCATTTT.

V usage is TRBV18 and J usage is TRBJ2-2; TRBD2 is a possible D gene (6 bases). The V gene lost 8 bases and the J gene lost 5 bases, with 18 bases spanning the gap. The CDR3 spans 15 residues. Germline V gene sequence: CDR1 KGHSH, CDR2 LQKENI. CDR3 sequence (DNA): TGTGCCAGCCGACGGGACTCCCGGTGGACCGGGGAGCTGTTTTTT. This encodes CASRRDSRWTGELFF.

This clone has only a few counts. This chain joins TRBV6-8 and TRBJ1-1; D remains unclear. This CDR3 region has 13 residues. Germline CDR1 MNHGY, CDR2 SAAAGT. The V end lost 6 bases, the J end lost 3 bases, and 11 bases lay between the germline ends. The CDR3: CASSRTWYTEAFF. The DNA for the CDR3 is TGTGCCAGCAGCCGCACCTGGTACACTGAAGCTTTCTTT.